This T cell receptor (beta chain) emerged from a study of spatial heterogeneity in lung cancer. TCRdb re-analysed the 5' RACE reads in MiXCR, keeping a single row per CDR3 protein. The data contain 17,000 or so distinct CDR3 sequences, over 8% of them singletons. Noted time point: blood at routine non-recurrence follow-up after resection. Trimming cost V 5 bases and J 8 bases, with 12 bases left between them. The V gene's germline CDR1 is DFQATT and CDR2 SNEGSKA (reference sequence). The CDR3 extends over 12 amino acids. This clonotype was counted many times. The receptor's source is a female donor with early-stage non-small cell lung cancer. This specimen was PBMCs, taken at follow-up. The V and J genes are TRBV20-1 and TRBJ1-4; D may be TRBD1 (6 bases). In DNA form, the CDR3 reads TGCAGTGCTCTAGGTGGGGGCGAAAAACTGTTTTTT. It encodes CSALGGGEKLFF.